This T cell receptor beta chain was sequenced in a study of blood T cell repertoires in COVID-19. Looking at the study overall: Both acute and convalescent COVID-19 samples were obtained from the United States, Italy and Spain. T cells, B-cell-depleted T cells, or PBMCs provided the cDNA or gDNA that served as material.

As originally analysed: Amplifying reference gene primers gave estimates of nucleated cell counts. The data were produced by immunoSEQ multiplex PCR, yet TCRdb's version contains in-frame clones alone and is incomplete. V and J calls and clone size are copied from that table; D and trimming were computed from the DNA. The data contain under 150,000 clones, about 87% of them singletons. Sequencing was carried out using peripheral blood. The sequence came from a human donor in a cohort sampled during active COVID-19.

The CDR3 nucleotides are TGTGCCAGCAGCTCGCCTTCGGAGTATAATTCACCCCTCCACTTT. Translated, it gives CASSSPSEYNSPLHF. J is TRBJ1-6 and V is TRBV11-2; D is ambiguous. Germline lookup yields CDR1 SGHAT and CDR2 FQNNGV. This CDR3 region has 15 residues. Trimming removed 4 bases at V and 4 bases at J, with 11 bases between.